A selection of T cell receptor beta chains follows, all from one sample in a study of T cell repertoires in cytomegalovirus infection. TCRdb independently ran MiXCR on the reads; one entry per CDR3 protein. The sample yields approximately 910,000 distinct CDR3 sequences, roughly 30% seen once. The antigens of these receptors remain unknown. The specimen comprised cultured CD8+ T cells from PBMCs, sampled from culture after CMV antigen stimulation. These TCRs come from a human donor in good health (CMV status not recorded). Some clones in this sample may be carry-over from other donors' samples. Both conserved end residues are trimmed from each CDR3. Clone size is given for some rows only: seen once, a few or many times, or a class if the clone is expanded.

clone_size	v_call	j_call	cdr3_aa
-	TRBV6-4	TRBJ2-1	ASSGQGQGSYNEQF
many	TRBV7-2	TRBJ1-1	ASSLVLTGMNTEAF
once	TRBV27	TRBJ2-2	ASIWLF
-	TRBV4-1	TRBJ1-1	ASSPGQGGREAF
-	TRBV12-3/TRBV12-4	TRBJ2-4	ASSSLAGGGNIQY
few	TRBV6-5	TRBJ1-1	ASSYSGQPEAF
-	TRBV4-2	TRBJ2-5	ASSQDHSGGETQY
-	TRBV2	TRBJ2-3	ASRRGLVGGTDTQY
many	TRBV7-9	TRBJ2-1	ASSSAVAGAHNEQF
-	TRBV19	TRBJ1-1	ASSIVQVMNTEAF
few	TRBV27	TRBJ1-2	ASSPTGDNYGYT
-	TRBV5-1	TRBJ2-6	ASSVWTGAGANVLT
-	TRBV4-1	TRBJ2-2	ASSLGQGADGELF
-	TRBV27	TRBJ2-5	ASSPIPGRIGETQY
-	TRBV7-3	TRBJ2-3	ASSLTGEGTDTQY
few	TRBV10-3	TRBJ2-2	AISVNTGELF
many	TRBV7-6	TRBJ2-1	ASRTGTGVSGEQF
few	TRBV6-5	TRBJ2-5	ATSGDRGPQETQY
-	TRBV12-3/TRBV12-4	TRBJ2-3	ASSLPGTSGGLNTDTQY
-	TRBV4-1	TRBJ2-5	ASSQATGGETQY
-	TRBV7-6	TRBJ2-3	ASSTMAGGTADTQY
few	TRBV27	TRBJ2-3	ASSSGLAGGYTDTQY
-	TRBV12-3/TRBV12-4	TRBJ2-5	ASRRRGNQETQY
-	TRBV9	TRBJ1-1	ASSKDRVNKNTEAF
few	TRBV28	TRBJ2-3	ASSERGGRDTQY
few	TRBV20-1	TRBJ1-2	SADFRTGSGYGYT
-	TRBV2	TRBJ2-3	ASRGGQVTQY
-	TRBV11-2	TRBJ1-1	ASSLWDPQGENTEAF
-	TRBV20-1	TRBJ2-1	STFYQREYNEQF
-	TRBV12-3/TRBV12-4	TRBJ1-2	ASGLNGPLYGYT
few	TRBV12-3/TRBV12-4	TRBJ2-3	ASSPNGDFTDTQY
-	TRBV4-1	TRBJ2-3	ASSPSSGSLITDTQY
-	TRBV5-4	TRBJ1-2	ASRGYGITHGYT
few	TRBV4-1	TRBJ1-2	ASSQATGGFYT
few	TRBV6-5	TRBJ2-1	ASSPGQGAPGNEQF
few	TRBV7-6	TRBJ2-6	ASSLGGAPSGANVLT
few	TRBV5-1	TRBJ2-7	ASSRAGGHSYEQY
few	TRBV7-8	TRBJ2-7	ASSLRPSSYEQY
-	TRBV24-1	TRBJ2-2	ATISGFTGELF
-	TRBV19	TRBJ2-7	ASSIETGLAGEQY
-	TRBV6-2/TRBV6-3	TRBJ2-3	ASSGQGNTDTQY
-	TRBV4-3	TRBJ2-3	ASSQERGRTDTQY
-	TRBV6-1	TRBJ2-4	ASTLTGTALENQY
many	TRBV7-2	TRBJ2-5	ASSLGWGAGETQY
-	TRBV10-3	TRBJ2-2	AISLVVSANTGELF
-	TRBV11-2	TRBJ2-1	ASSPPAGGRNEQF
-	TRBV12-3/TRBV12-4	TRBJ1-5	ASSAGVIGNQPQH
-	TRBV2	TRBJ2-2	ASSDSGDVVGELF
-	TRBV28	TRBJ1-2	ASSDMFYGYT
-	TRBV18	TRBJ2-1	ASSPPGPRSYNEQF
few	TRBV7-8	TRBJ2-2	ASSLRGWAGELF
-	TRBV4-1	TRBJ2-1	ASSHLLEQF
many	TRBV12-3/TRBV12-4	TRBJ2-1	ASSTGRGEQF
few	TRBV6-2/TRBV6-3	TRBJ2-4	VSTRVAGGRDIQY
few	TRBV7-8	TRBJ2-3	ASSPTTSGGMDTQY